A selection of T cell receptor beta chains follows, all from one sample in a study of shared clonotypes between healthy human individuals. Profiling relied on immunoSEQ multiplex PCR, and the TCRdb table lists in-frame clones only, not all of them. The data contain 1,400,000 or so clones, 98% to 99% of them singletons. The sequenced sample was naive CD4+ T cells sorted from blood. The receptors here all came from a man aged 25-45 years in good health. Each CDR3 is given with its conserved first and last residue. A D gene is named only where the DNA matches it firmly. The size field is filled for only some rows; it gives once, few, many or a size class.

NA	TRBJ2-7	NA	TRBV27	CASRSAHISYEQYF	TGTGCCAGCCGCTCGGCCCACATCTCCTACGAGCAGTACTTC
TRBD1	TRBJ2-7	NA	TRBV28	CASSSPGTVVEQYF	TGTGCCAGCAGTTCCCCCGGGACAGTGGTCGAGCAGTACTTC
NA	TRBJ1-5	NA	TRBV23-1	CASSSPLLEPQHF	TGCGCCAGCAGCTCCCCCCTCCTTGAGCCCCAGCATTTT
TRBD2	TRBJ2-1	NA	TRBV5-1	CASTSPSGRAQSYNEQFF	TGCGCCAGCACCTCACCTAGCGGGAGGGCCCAGAGTTACAATGAGCAGTTCTTC
NA	TRBJ2-2	NA	TRBV6-5	CASSFSAGELFF	TGTGCCAGCAGTTTCTCGGCCGGGGAGCTGTTTTTT
NA	TRBJ2-1	NA	TRBV12-5	CASGPERGEQFF	TGTGCTAGTGGGCCGGAAAGAGGTGAGCAGTTCTTC
NA	TRBJ1-2	NA	TRBV5-1	CASSEAPGRAYGYTF	TGCGCCAGCAGCGAGGCTCCGGGACGGGCCTATGGCTACACCTTC
NA	TRBJ2-7	NA	TRBV2	CASSGSSYEQYF	TGTGCCAGCAGCGGTTCCTCCTACGAGCAGTACTTC
NA	TRBJ1-3	NA	TRBV2	CASSEGGSGNTIYF	TGTGCCAGCAGTGAGGGTGGCTCTGGAAACACCATATATTTT
NA	TRBJ1-2	NA	TRBV2	CASSGRVPNYGYTF	TGTGCCAGCAGCGGAAGGGTTCCTAACTATGGCTACACCTTC
TRBD2	TRBJ2-1	NA	TRBV25-1	CASSGLAGEQFF	TGTGCCAGCTCCGGACTAGCGGGAGAGCAGTTCTTC
NA	TRBJ2-2	NA	TRBV15	CATSSITQRADTGELFF	TGTGCCACCAGCAGCATAACACAGCGGGCGGACACCGGGGAGCTGTTTTTT
NA	TRBJ2-5	NA	TRBV14	CASSQGLQETQYF	TGTGCCAGCAGCCAAGGTTTACAAGAGACCCAGTACTTC
NA	TRBJ1-5	NA	TRBV5-5	CASSRSVGQPQHF	TGTGCCAGCAGCCGATCCGTAGGGCAGCCCCAGCATTTT
TRBD1	TRBJ1-1	NA	TRBV7-9	CASSLGTSGQEEAFF	TGTGCCAGCAGCTTAGGAACCTCAGGACAGGAAGAAGCTTTCTTT
NA	TRBJ2-7	NA	TRBV9	CASSVGTGLGEQYF	TGTGCCAGCAGCGTAGGAACAGGGCTGGGGGAGCAGTACTTC
NA	TRBJ2-3	NA	TRBV30	CAWSRSQSTDTQYF	TGTGCCTGGAGTAGGTCCCAGAGCACAGATACGCAGTATTTT
NA	TRBJ1-1	NA	TRBV10-3	CAIRGRPTEGVNTEAFF	TGTGCCATCAGGGGGCGGCCGACAGAGGGGGTCAACACTGAAGCTTTCTTT
NA	TRBJ1-1	NA	TRBV7-9	CASSFSIGNTEAFF	TGTGCCAGCAGCTTCAGCATTGGGAACACTGAAGCTTTCTTT
TRBD2	TRBJ2-5	NA	TRBV10-3	CAISDRGRLAGRSYQETQYF	TGTGCCATCAGTGATAGGGGGAGACTAGCGGGACGATCGTACCAAGAGACCCAGTACTTC
TRBD2	TRBJ2-7	NA	TRBV6-6	CASWTSGGEQYF	TGTGCCAGTTGGACTAGCGGGGGCGAGCAGTACTTC
NA	TRBJ2-3	NA	TRBV10-3	CAIKGREDTQYF	TGTGCCATCAAAGGCCGGGAAGATACGCAGTATTTT
NA	TRBJ2-3	once	TRBV5-4	CAHSRDPGTDTQYF	TGTGCCCACTCTCGGGACCCGGGGACAGATACGCAGTATTTT
NA	TRBJ2-6	NA	TRBV25-1	CASSPQAGKGSGANVLTF	TGTGCCAGCAGCCCACAGGCGGGTAAGGGCTCTGGGGCCAACGTCCTGACTTTC
NA	TRBJ1-2	NA	TRBV7-2	CASSFSRSTEGYTF	TGTGCCAGCAGCTTTTCCAGATCCACGGAGGGCTACACCTTC
NA	TRBJ2-2	NA	TRBV7-3	CASSPPAHTGELFF	TGTGCCAGCAGCCCGCCAGCCCACACCGGGGAGCTGTTTTTT
TRBD1	TRBJ2-3	NA	TRBV5-4	CASSSPTGGTDTQYF	TGTGCCAGCAGCTCGCCGACAGGGGGAACAGATACGCAGTATTTT
NA	TRBJ2-7	NA	TRBV5-1	CASSLNTGEQYF	TGCGCCAGCAGCTTGAATACGGGCGAGCAGTACTTC
NA	TRBJ2-7	NA	TRBV5-1	CASTSGRGNYEQYF	TGCGCCAGCACCTCGGGCCGCGGGAACTACGAGCAGTACTTC
NA	TRBJ2-3	NA	TRBV27	CASRPLRGTITQYF	TGTGCCAGCAGACCCCTCCGAGGTACTATTACGCAGTATTTT
NA	TRBJ2-5	NA	TRBV9	CASSSDLETQYF	TGTGCCAGCAGCTCCGATCTTGAGACCCAGTACTTC
TRBD1	TRBJ2-7	NA	TRBV5-5	CASRSGQGNYEQYF	TGTGCCAGCAGGTCGGGACAGGGAAACTACGAGCAGTACTTC
NA	TRBJ2-7	NA	TRBV10-3	CAISDGGKTYEQYF	TGTGCCATCAGTGATGGCGGCAAGACCTACGAGCAGTACTTC
TRBD2	TRBJ2-3	NA	TRBV6-1	CASSVVSGRAGADTQYF	TGTGCCAGCAGTGTGGTTAGCGGGAGGGCCGGGGCAGATACGCAGTATTTT
TRBD1	TRBJ2-7	NA	TRBV5-4	CASSSQRTGNSYEQYF	TGTGCCAGCAGCTCGCAACGGACAGGAAACTCCTACGAGCAGTACTTC
NA	TRBJ1-1	NA	TRBV19	CASSIRGRTEAFF	TGTGCCAGTAGTATAAGAGGTCGGACTGAAGCTTTCTTT
TRBD2	TRBJ2-2	NA	TRBV4-3	CASSFRLAGVGAGELFF	TGCGCCAGCAGTTTCAGACTAGCGGGAGTTGGGGCCGGGGAGCTGTTTTTT
NA	TRBJ1-5	NA	TRBV28	CASSFHSRELQPQHF	TGTGCCAGCAGTTTTCATTCCAGGGAGTTACAGCCCCAGCATTTT
TRBD2	TRBJ2-7	NA	TRBV9	CASSVGGLAVHEQYF	TGTGCCAGCAGCGTAGGGGGACTAGCTGTCCACGAGCAGTACTTC
TRBD1	TRBJ1-1	NA	TRBV5-1	CASSSSGTGFGAFF	TGCGCCAGCAGCTCAAGCGGGACAGGGTTTGGAGCTTTCTTT
NA	TRBJ1-4	NA	TRBV11-2	CASSLYRDQEKLFF	TGTGCCAGCAGCCTATACAGGGATCAAGAAAAACTGTTTTTT
NA	TRBJ2-2	NA	TRBV4-1	CASSRTANTGELFF	TGCGCCAGCAGCCGCACAGCCAACACCGGGGAGCTGTTTTTT
TRBD1	TRBJ2-1	NA	TRBV5-1	CASSSTGINYNEQFF	TGCGCCAGCAGTTCGACAGGGATAAACTACAATGAGCAGTTCTTC